The 12 T cell receptor beta chains presented below share a single source sample, sequenced in a study of shared clonotypes between healthy human individuals. The table came from immunoSEQ multiplex PCR; TCRdb's copy has only in-frame clones and leaves some out. The sample includes more than 2,000,000 clones, approximately 94% seen only once; the top ten take 0.14%. Sequencing was done on a sample of naive CD4+ T cells sorted from blood. Noted subset: CD45RA+ positively selected. These receptors all stem from a man aged 18 to 30 in good health.

This rearrangement joins TRBV29-1 to TRBJ2-7, with 7 bases identical to TRBD1. The CDR3 extends over 11 amino acids. The V and J ends lost 7 bases and 4 bases, in that order; junction bases with no gene match: 4. The germline gives CDR1 SQVTM, CDR2 ANQGSEA. Here the CDR3 reads CSGGQRYEQYF. The CDR3 coding sequence is TGCAGCGGGGGACAGAGATACGAGCAGTACTTC.

This clone was seen a few times. CDR3 bases: TGTGCCAGCAGCACGTGGGGGCCAAGCACAGATACGCAGTATTTT. This gives the protein CASSTWGPSTDTQYF. The genes are TRBV7-9 and TRBJ2-3; D is perhaps TRBD1 (6 bases). CDR3 length: 15 residues. Germline assignment: CDR1 SEHNR and CDR2 FQNEAQ (reference sequence). With 5 bases removed from V and 0 bases from J, the gap between germline ends came to 12 bases.

V and J are TRBV4-3 and TRBJ2-5; D perhaps matches TRBD1 (6 bases). The assigned J gene may be wrong: the sequence end matches TRBJ2-7 better. CDR1 and CDR2 (germline): LGHNA, YSLEER. The CDR3 spans 15 residues. CDR3 sequence reads: CASSQQTGGPYEQYF. The CDR3 DNA reads TGCGCCAGCAGCCAACAGACAGGCGGCCCCTACGAGCAGTACTTC.

The chain uses TRBV6-1 and TRBJ1-1; D might be TRBD1 (5 bases). Germline assignment: CDR1 MNHNS and CDR2 SASEGT. The CDR3 length is 14 residues. V gave up 4 bases and J gave up 4 bases, with 13 bases separating them. In nucleotides, the CDR3 is TGTGCCAGCAGTGGTACTTGGGGGGTCACTGAAGCTTTCTTT. Protein sequence: CASSGTWGVTEAFF.

This chain uses TRBV2 with TRBJ2-3; 8 bases agree with TRBD1. The CDR3 totals 15 residues. Trimming cost V 7 bases and J 3 bases; bases outside gene matches: 9. The germline V gene encodes CDR1 SNHLY and CDR2 FYNNEI. The CDR3 sequence is CASTLGQGVTDTQYF. The CDR3, as DNA: TGTGCCAGCACCCTCGGACAGGGAGTAACAGATACGCAGTATTTT.

The chain links TRBV2 to TRBJ2-5; 8 bases are a match to TRBD2. Trimming at V came to 5 bases and at J to 5 bases, leaving 10 bases not matched to a gene. Germline V gene sequence: CDR1 SNHLY, CDR2 FYNNEI. CDR3 length: 15 amino acids. Here the CDR3 reads CASSILAGLGETQYF. The CDR3 DNA is TGTGCCAGCAGTATCTTAGCGGGATTAGGGGAGACCCAGTACTTC.

This clone was observed a single time. The chain combines TRBV7-9 with TRBJ1-2, with TRBD1 matching over 9 bases. The germline CDR1 and CDR2 sequences are SEHNR and FQNEAQ (reference sequence). Trimming at V came to 3 bases and at J to 7 bases, leaving 3 bases not matched to a gene. CDR3 length: 13 amino acids. The CDR3 DNA sequence: TGTGCCAGCAGCTTGACAGGGGGAGTTGGCTACACCTTC. It is translated as CASSLTGGVGYTF.

As to this clone: Additional DNA sequences in this sample encode the identical CDR3. The genes are TRBV6-5 and TRBJ2-7; 13 bases agree with TRBD2. J gave up 3 bases and V 0 bases, and 2 bases lay outside the gene matches. The length of the CDR3 is 16 residues. Per the germline V gene, CDR1 is MNHEY and CDR2 is SVGAGI. The CDR3 coding sequence is TGTGCCAGCAGTTACTCGGGACTAGCGGGAAACTACGAGCAGTACTTC. Its protein product is CASSYSGLAGNYEQYF.

The V and J genes are TRBV7-2 and TRBJ2-3, with D unresolved. V lost 1 base to trimming and J lost 6 bases, with 11 bases between them. The CDR3 contains 14 residues. Germline CDR1 reads SGHTA; CDR2 reads FQGNSA. The CDR3: CASSLDYPGDTQYF. CDR3 coding DNA: TGTGCCAGCAGCTTAGATTACCCCGGCGATACGCAGTATTTT.

This rearrangement joins TRBV7-2 to TRBJ2-3; D could derive from TRBD1 or TRBD2 (5 bases each). Trimming removed 5 bases from V and 1 base from J, with 16 bases in between. CDR1 SGHTA and CDR2 FQGNSA come from the germline V gene. The length of the CDR3 is 16 residues. DNA of the CDR3: TGTGCCAGCAGCCCCGGGGCCGCCCGGCGCACAGATACGCAGTATTTT. Translating it yields CASSPGAARRTDTQYF.

This sequence joins TRBV27 and TRBJ1-5; possibly TRBD1 for D (6 bases). This CDR3 has 14 residues. Germline CDR1 and CDR2: MNHEY and SMNVEV (reference sequence). Trimming cost V 2 bases and J 3 bases, with 8 bases left between them. CDR3 sequence reads: CASSLQGINQPQHF. DNA of the CDR3: TGTGCCAGCAGTTTACAGGGGATCAATCAGCCCCAGCATTTT.

This chain joins TRBV5-4 and TRBJ1-4, with D possibly matching TRBD1 (6 bases). Germline-derived CDR1 and CDR2 are SGHNT and YYREEE (reference sequence). The CDR3 consists of 14 residues. Trimming removed 4 bases from V and 7 bases from J, with 14 bases in between. The CDR3 nucleotides are TGTGCCAGCAGCCCCCAAGGGGGAATTGAAAAACTGTTTTTT. As protein: CASSPQGGIEKLFF. Complete variable domain (other parts from reference TRBV5-4 and TRBJ1-4): ETGVTQSPTHLIKTRGQQVTLRCSSQSGHNTVSWYQQALGQGPQFIFQYYREEENGRGNFPPRFSGLQFPNYSSELNVNALELDDSALYLCASSPQGGIEKLFFGSGTQLSVL.